Listed below are T cell receptor beta chains from one sample, sequenced in a study of blood T cell repertoires in COVID-19. Profiled with immunoSEQ multiplex PCR; TCRdb holds only in-frame clones, not every one. Of fewer than 250,000 clones listed, roughly nine tenths are singletons. Sequencing was done on a sample of peripheral blood. These receptors originate from a woman aged 50 to 65 with acute or convalescent COVID-19. The CDR3 runs from the conserved cysteine through the conserved F or W. The order of the fields is D gene, clone size, J gene, V gene, CDR3 protein, CDR3 DNA. D genes are given only for firm matches. Size tells how often a clone was seen (once, few, many) or the class of an expanded clone, and some rows leave it out.

NA NA TRBJ1-4 TRBV25-1 CASSGPGRGGEKLFF TGTGCCAGCAGTGGCCCCGGAAGGGGAGGTGAAAAACTGTTTTTT
TRBD1 NA TRBJ1-2 TRBV9 CASSNRDRVYYGYTF TGTGCCAGCAGCAACCGGGACAGGGTCTACTATGGCTACACCTTC
NA once TRBJ2-5 TRBV2 CASSLKEVGTQYF TGTGCCAGCAGTTTGAAGGAGGTGGGGACCCAGTACTTC
NA NA TRBJ2-7 TRBV2 CASSEDLYVSDEQYF TGTGCCAGCAGTGAAGATCTTTACGTGAGCGACGAGCAGTACTTC
NA NA TRBJ1-5 TRBV7-8 CASSLEYYSNQPQHF TGTGCCAGCAGCTTAGAATACTATAGCAATCAGCCCCAGCATTTT
TRBD2 NA TRBJ2-5 TRBV3-1/TRBV3-2 CASSDRGLAGAETQYF TGTGCCAGCAGTGACCGTGGGCTAGCGGGAGCCGAGACCCAGTACTTC
NA NA TRBJ2-5 TRBV19 CASSMWGPQETQYF TGTGCCAGTAGTATGTGGGGCCCACAAGAGACCCAGTACTTC
NA NA TRBJ2-3 TRBV7-2 CASSSYPRTVHTDTQYF TGTGCCAGCAGCTCTTACCCCCGGACAGTCCACACAGATACGCAGTATTTT
TRBD1 NA TRBJ2-2 TRBV19 CASSQVTGGTGELFF TGTGCCAGTAGCCAGGTTACAGGGGGCACCGGGGAGCTGTTTTTT
TRBD2 NA TRBJ2-5 TRBV10-1 CASSEASGGKETQYF TGCGCCAGCAGTGAAGCTAGCGGGGGCAAAGAGACCCAGTACTTC
TRBD2 NA TRBJ2-3 TRBV10-2 CASTGTNTDTQYF TGCGCCAGCACCGGGACTAACACAGATACGCAGTATTTT
TRBD1 NA TRBJ1-5 TRBV19 CASSIEWTGGFSQPQHF TGTGCCAGTAGTATAGAATGGACAGGGGGCTTTAGTCAGCCCCAGCATTTT